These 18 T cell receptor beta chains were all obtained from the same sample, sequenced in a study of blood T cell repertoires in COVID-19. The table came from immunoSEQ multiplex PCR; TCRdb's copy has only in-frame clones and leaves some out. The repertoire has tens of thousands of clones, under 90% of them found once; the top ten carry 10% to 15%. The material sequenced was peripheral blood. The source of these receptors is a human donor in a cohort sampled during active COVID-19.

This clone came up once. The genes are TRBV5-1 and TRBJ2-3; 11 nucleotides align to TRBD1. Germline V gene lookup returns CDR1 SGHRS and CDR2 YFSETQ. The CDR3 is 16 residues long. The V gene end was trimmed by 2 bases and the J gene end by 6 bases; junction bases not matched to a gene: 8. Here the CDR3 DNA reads TGCGCCAGCAGCTTATCCGGACAGGGGGCGTGGGATACGCAGTATTTT. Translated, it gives CASSLSGQGAWDTQYF.

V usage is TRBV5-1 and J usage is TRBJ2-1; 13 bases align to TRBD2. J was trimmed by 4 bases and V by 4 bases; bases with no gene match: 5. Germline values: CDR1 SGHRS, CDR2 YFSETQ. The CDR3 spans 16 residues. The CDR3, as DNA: TGCGCCAGCAGCGCGGGACTAGCGGGGTTATACAATGAGCAGTTCTTC. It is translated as CASSAGLAGLYNEQFF.

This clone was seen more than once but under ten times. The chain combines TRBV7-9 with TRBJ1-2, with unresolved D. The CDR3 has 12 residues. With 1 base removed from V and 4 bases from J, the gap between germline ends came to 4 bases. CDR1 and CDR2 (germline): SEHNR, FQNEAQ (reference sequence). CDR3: CASSLDIYGYTF. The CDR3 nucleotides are TGTGCCAGCAGCTTAGATATCTATGGCTACACCTTC.

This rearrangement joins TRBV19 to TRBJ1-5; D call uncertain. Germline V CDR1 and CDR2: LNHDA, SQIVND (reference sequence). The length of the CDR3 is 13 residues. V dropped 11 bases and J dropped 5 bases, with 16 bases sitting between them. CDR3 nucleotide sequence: TGTGCCGTAATTTGGGCACTGTATCAGCCCCAGCATTTT. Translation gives CAVIWALYQPQHF.

DNA for the CDR3: TGTGCCAGCACAGGCACAATGAGTCCAGATACGCAGTATTTT. Translating gives CASTGTMSPDTQYF. The rearrangement uses TRBV6-5 and TRBJ2-3; D gene unclear. Trimming shortened V by 7 bases and J by 4 bases, and 15 bases separated the two germline ends. This CDR3 contains 14 residues. Germline V lookup: CDR1 MNHEY, CDR2 SVGAGI.

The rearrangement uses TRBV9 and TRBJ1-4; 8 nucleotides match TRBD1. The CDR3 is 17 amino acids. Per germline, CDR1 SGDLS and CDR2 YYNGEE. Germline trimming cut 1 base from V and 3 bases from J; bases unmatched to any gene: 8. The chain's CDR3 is CASSVHPQGAANEKLFF. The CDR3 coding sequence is TGTGCCAGCAGCGTACACCCCCAGGGGGCGGCTAATGAAAAACTGTTTTTT.

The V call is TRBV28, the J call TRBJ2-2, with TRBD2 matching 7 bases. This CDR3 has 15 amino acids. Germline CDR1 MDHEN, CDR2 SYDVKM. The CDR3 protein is CDRLCGGEQTGELFF. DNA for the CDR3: TGTGACAGGTTATGCGGGGGAGAACAGACCGGGGAGCTGTTTTTT.

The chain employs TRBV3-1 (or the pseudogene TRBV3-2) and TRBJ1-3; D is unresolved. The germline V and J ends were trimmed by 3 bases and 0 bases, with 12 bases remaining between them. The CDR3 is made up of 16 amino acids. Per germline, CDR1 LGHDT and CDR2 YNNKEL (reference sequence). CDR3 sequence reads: CASSHPIRSSGNTIYF. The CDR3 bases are TGTGCCAGCAGCCATCCAATAAGGAGCTCTGGAAACACCATATATTTT.

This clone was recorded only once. CDR3 in amino acids: CSVRYGGGEAFF. DNA for the CDR3: TGCAGCGTCCGGTATGGAGGCGGCGAAGCTTTCTTT. The J gene is TRBJ1-1, the V gene TRBV29-1; D remains ambiguous. Looked up from germline, CDR1 is SQVTM and CDR2 is ANQGSEA. V was shortened by 6 bases and J by 8 bases, with 16 bases between the two germline ends. This CDR3 comprises 12 residues. The full variable domain, completed using reference TRBV29-1 and TRBJ1-1, is SAVISQKPSRDICQRGTSLTIQCQVDSQVTMMFWYRQQPGQSLTLIATANQGSEATYESGFVIDKFPISRPNLTFSTLTVSNMSPEDSSIYLCSVRYGGGEAFFGQGTRLTVV.

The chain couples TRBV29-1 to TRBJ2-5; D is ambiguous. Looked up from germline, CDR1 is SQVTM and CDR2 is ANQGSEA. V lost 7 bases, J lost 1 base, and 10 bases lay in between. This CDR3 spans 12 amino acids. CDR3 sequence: CSALELQETQYF. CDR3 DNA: TGCAGCGCCTTAGAGCTCCAAGAGACCCAGTACTTC. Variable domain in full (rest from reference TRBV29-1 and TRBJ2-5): SAVISQKPSRDICQRGTSLTIQCQVDSQVTMMFWYRQQPGQSLTLIATANQGSEATYESGFVIDKFPISRPNLTFSTLTVSNMSPEDSSIYLCSALELQETQYFGPGTRLLVL.

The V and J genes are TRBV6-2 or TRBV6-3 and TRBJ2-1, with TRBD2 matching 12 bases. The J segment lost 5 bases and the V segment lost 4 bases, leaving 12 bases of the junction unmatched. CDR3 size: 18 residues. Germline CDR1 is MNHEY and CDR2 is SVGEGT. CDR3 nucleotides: TGTGCCAGCAGTTTCCCCCAGCTAGCGGGAGGGCCGGACAATGAGCAGTTCTTC. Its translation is CASSFPQLAGGPDNEQFF.

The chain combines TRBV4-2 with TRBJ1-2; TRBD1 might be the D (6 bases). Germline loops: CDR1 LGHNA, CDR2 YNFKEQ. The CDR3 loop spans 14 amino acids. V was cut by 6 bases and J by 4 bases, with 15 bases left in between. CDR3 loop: CASRDETGGYGYTF. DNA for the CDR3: TGTGCCAGCAGGGACGAGACAGGCGGCTATGGCTACACCTTC.

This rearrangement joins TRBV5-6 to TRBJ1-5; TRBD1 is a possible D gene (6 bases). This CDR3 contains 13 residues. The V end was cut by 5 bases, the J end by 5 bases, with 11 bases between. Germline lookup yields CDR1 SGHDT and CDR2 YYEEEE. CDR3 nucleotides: TGTGCCAGCAGTTCGGGGACATATCAGCCCCAGCATTTT. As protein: CASSSGTYQPQHF. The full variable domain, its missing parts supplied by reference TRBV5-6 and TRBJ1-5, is DAGVTQSPTHLIKTRGQQVTLRCSPKSGHDTVSWYQQALGQGPQFIFQYYEEEERQRGNFPDRFSGHQFPNYSSELNVNALLLGDSALYLCASSSGTYQPQHFGDGTRLSIL.

CDR3 DNA sequence: TGTGCCAGCAGCGTAGCGGATGGGACTTCCATTTCCTACAATGAGCAGTTCTTC. Translated, it gives CASSVADGTSISYNEQFF. This chain joins TRBV9 and TRBJ2-1; weak D call: TRBD2 (6 bases). Trimming took 0 bases from V and 1 from J, leaving 17 bases between them. Germline loops: CDR1 SGDLS, CDR2 YYNGEE. This CDR3 is 18 amino acids long.

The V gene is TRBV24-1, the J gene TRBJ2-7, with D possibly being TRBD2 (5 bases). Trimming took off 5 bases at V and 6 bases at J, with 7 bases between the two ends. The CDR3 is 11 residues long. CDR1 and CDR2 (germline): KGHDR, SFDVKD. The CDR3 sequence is CATSGGSEQYF. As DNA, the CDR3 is TGTGCCACCAGTGGAGGGAGCGAGCAGTACTTC.

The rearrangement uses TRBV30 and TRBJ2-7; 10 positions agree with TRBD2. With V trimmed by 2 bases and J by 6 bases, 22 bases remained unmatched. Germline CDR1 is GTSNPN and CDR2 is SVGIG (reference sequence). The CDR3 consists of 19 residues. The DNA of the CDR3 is TGTGCCTGGAGTCCCCCTCGACTAGCGGGCCATACCTTGGAGAGCGAGCAGTACTTC. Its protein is CAWSPPRLAGHTLESEQYF.

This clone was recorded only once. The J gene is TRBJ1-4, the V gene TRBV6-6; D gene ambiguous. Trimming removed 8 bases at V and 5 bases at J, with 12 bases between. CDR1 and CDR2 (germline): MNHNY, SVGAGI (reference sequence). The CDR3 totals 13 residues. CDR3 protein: CASVRAVNEKLFF. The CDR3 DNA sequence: TGTGCCAGCGTCCGAGCGGTAAATGAAAAACTGTTTTTT.

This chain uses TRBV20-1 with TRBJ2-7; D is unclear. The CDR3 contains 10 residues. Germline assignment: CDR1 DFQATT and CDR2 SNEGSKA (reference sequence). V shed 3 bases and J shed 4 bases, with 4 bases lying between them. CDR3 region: CSASSYEQYF. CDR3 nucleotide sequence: TGCAGTGCTAGCAGTTACGAGCAGTACTTC.